These 27 T cell receptor beta chains were all obtained from the same sample, sequenced in a study of blood T cell repertoires in COVID-19. TCRdb keeps only in-frame clones here, not all; method: immunoSEQ multiplex PCR. The repertoire holds around 180,000 clones, with about four fifths as singletons. The specimen was peripheral blood. The receptors here all came from an elderly woman with COVID-19, enrolled during active disease.

Written as DNA, the CDR3 is TGCGCCAGCAGCTTGGAGCCGCACTACGAGCAGTACTTC. Its protein product is CASSLEPHYEQYF. This chain connects TRBV5-1 to TRBJ2-7, with D hard to call. Trimming left V 0 bases short and J 3 bases short, with 7 bases between. CDR1 is SGHRS and CDR2 is YFSETQ in the germline V gene. The length of the CDR3 is 13 residues.

This clone was seen only a few times. This sequence joins TRBV28 and TRBJ2-1; weak D call: TRBD2 (5 bases). The V gene lost 6 bases and the J gene lost 7 bases, with 19 bases spanning the gap. Germline V gene data show CDR1 as MDHEN and CDR2 as SYDVKM. This CDR3 has 15 amino acids. The CDR3 sequence: CASSPALSRVNEQFF. Written as DNA, the CDR3 is TGTGCCAGCAGCCCGGCCCTTTCGAGGGTGAATGAGCAGTTCTTC.

The count of this clone is one. The chain is built from TRBV6-5 and TRBJ2-2; 10 bases map to TRBD1. Per the germline V gene, CDR1 is MNHEY and CDR2 is SVGAGI. V shed 7 bases and J 7 bases; nucleotides not matched to a gene: 6. CDR3 length: 14 residues. The CDR3 sequence is CASMRQGALGELFF. The CDR3 coding sequence is TGTGCCAGCATGCGACAGGGGGCGCTCGGGGAGCTGTTTTTT.

The chain couples TRBV5-1 to TRBJ2-3; 8 bases are a match to TRBD2. Germline V gives CDR1 SGHRS, CDR2 YFSETQ. The CDR3 covers 16 residues. V shed 2 bases, J shed 3 bases, and the junction held 8 bases outside the gene matches. The CDR3 DNA follows: TGCGCCAGCAGCTTAACGGCGGGGGGTAGGACAGATACGCAGTATTTT. Translation: CASSLTAGGRTDTQYF. The full variable domain, rest sourced from reference TRBV5-1 and TRBJ2-3, is KAGVTQTPRYLIKTRGQQVTLSCSPISGHRSVSWYQQTPGQGLQFLFEYFSETQRNKGNFPGRFSGRQFSNSRSEMNVSTLELGDSALYLCASSLTAGGRTDTQYFGPGTRLTVL.

The V and J genes are TRBV11-2 and TRBJ2-6, with 8 bases lining up with TRBD1. The CDR3 contains 19 residues. Germline CDR1 is SGHAT and CDR2 is FQNNGV. Trimming cost V 6 bases and J 2 bases; bases outside gene matches: 15. CDR3 loop: CASSPTPGQGRTGANVLTF. DNA of the CDR3: TGTGCCAGCAGTCCTACGCCTGGACAGGGAAGAACTGGGGCCAACGTCCTGACTTTC.

The table lists this clone with a few counts. This chain links TRBV19 with TRBJ2-1; D perhaps matches TRBD1 (6 bases). Between the trimmed V and J ends, which lost 5 bases and 7 bases, there was a span of 15 bases. CDR1 and CDR2 from the germline V gene are LNHDA and SQIVND (reference sequence). This CDR3 spans 14 amino acids. CDR3 sequence reads: CASSAQGRRNEQFF. CDR3 nucleotide sequence: TGTGCCAGTAGTGCTCAGGGGCGTCGGAATGAGCAGTTCTTC.

V and J are TRBV11-2 and TRBJ1-6, with 10 nucleotides matching TRBD1. Germline V gene sequence: CDR1 SGHAT, CDR2 FQNNGV. The V and J ends lost 2 bases and 10 bases, in that order; junction bases with no gene match: 5. CDR3 length equals 15 residues. CDR3 amino acids: CASSLLGQGLSPLHF. The DNA for the CDR3 is TGTGCCAGCAGCTTATTGGGACAGGGGCTGTCACCCCTCCACTTT.

This clone was seen only once. This chain joins TRBV3-1 (or the pseudogene TRBV3-2) and TRBJ2-1; D uncertain. Germline CDR1 reads LGHDT; CDR2 reads YNNKEL (reference sequence). Between the trimmed V and J ends, which lost 4 bases and 3 bases, there was a span of 7 bases. There are 13 residues in the CDR3. DNA for the CDR3: TGTGCCAGCAGCCGAGGTGTCTACAATGAGCAGTTCTTC. Protein product: CASSRGVYNEQFF.

The chain joins TRBV19 to TRBJ1-2; 11 bases align to TRBD1. Trimming cost V 3 bases and J 8 bases; bases outside gene matches: 5. CDR1 and CDR2 (germline): LNHDA, SQIVND (reference sequence). CDR3 length: 14 residues. The CDR3 DNA reads TGTGCCAGTAGTATCGGACAGGGGGCTGGAGGCTACACCTTC. Translated: CASSIGQGAGGYTF.

This clone was observed once. CDR3 amino acids: CASSLAGTGRREQYF. In nucleotides, the CDR3 is TGTGCCAGCAGCTTAGCCGGGACAGGTCGCCGCGAGCAGTACTTC. The chain employs TRBV7-6 and TRBJ2-7, with TRBD1 matching over 8 bases. Germline V gene lookup returns CDR1 SGHVS and CDR2 FNYEAQ. The CDR3 runs 15 residues. V trimming: 0 bases; J trimming: 6 bases; junction bases outside the gene matches: 7.

This chain links TRBV10-3 with TRBJ2-3, with 12 bases identical to TRBD2. The germline gives CDR1 ENHRY, CDR2 SYGVKD. V was pared by 5 bases and J by 3 bases, with 15 bases of the junction left unmatched. This CDR3 has 19 amino acids. As DNA, the CDR3 is TGTGCCATCAGTTCAGGACTAGCGGGGAAGACGGGAGGTACAGATACGCAGTATTTT. It translates to CAISSGLAGKTGGTDTQYF.

The chain couples TRBV6-6 to TRBJ2-7; a possible D gene is TRBD1 (6 bases). Trimming left V 0 bases short and J 6 bases short, with 18 bases between. Per germline, CDR1 MNHNY and CDR2 SVGAGI (reference sequence). This CDR3 has 16 amino acids. The CDR3 protein is CASSYSDSPFLSEQYF. The CDR3 coding sequence is TGTGCCAGCAGTTACTCGGACAGCCCGTTCCTTAGCGAGCAGTACTTC.

The CDR3 is CASSPRSNEKLFF. The CDR3, as DNA: TGTGCCAGCTCACCCCGGTCGAATGAAAAACTGTTTTTT. This sequence joins TRBV18 and TRBJ1-4; D not resolved. CDR3 length: 13 residues. The ends were cut back, 3 bases at V and 5 bases at J, with 7 bases in the middle. Per the germline V gene, CDR1 is KGHSH and CDR2 is LQKENI.

This sequence joins TRBV25-1 and TRBJ1-2, with a weak D call TRBD1 (5 bases). The CDR3 is made up of 15 amino acids. Trimming took off 8 bases at V and 4 bases at J, with 20 bases between the two ends. CDR1 and CDR2 (germline): MGHDK, SYGVNS. The CDR3 coding sequence is TGTGCCAGCCCACCCCCAGGGCGGGAATTCTATGGCTACACCTTC. Residues: CASPPPGREFYGYTF.

This rearrangement joins TRBV7-8 to TRBJ1-2, with D unresolved. Per the germline V gene, CDR1 is SGHVS and CDR2 is FQNEAQ. The CDR3 is 11 amino acids. Trimming took 5 bases from V and 6 from J, leaving 7 bases between them. The CDR3 is CASSQRDGYTF. CDR3 sequence (DNA): TGTGCCAGCAGCCAAAGAGATGGCTACACCTTC. Drawing the rest from reference TRBV7-8 and TRBJ1-2, the complete variable domain is GAGVSQSPRYKVAKRGQDVALRCDPISGHVSLFWYQQALGQGPEFLTYFQNEAQLDKSGLPSDRFFAERPEGSVSTLKIQRTQQEDSAVYLCASSQRDGYTFGSGTRLTVV.

The chain is built from TRBV6-2 or TRBV6-3 and TRBJ1-5; 10 bases fit TRBD1. The CDR3 runs to 17 residues. V dropped 5 bases and J dropped 7; count of bases not matched to a gene: 14. CDR1 and CDR2 (germline): MNHEY, SVGEGT. This chain's CDR3 is CASSRRDRGGRGQPQHF. DNA for the CDR3: TGTGCCAGCAGTCGCCGGGACAGGGGAGGGAGAGGACAGCCCCAGCATTTT.

The chain has TRBV24-1 and TRBJ1-2; D possibly corresponds to TRBD1 (5 bases). V lost 4 bases, J lost 4 bases, and 9 bases lay in between. In germline, CDR1 is KGHDR, CDR2 SFDVKD. This CDR3 is 13 amino acids long. Written as DNA, the CDR3 is TGTGCCACCAGTGACAGGGCGAGCTATGGCTACACCTTC. Translated, it gives CATSDRASYGYTF.

The J gene is TRBJ2-5, the V gene TRBV18, with 7 bases lining up with TRBD1. The V gene's germline CDR1 is KGHSH and CDR2 LQKENI. Unmatched junction bases numbered 10, after V lost 5 bases and J lost 7 bases. The CDR3 is 14 residues long. The CDR3 sequence: CASSIGGNVGTQYF. The DNA for the CDR3 is TGTGCCAGCTCAATAGGGGGCAACGTCGGGACCCAGTACTTC.

CDR3: CASSPTGSQPQHF. The CDR3 DNA is TGTGCCAGCAGCCCGACAGGGAGTCAGCCCCAGCATTTT. This sequence joins TRBV27 and TRBJ1-5, with 7 bases identical to TRBD1. The CDR3 sequence is 13 residues long. The V and J ends lost 6 bases and 6 bases, in that order; junction bases with no gene match: 5. CDR1 and CDR2 (germline): MNHEY, SMNVEV (reference sequence).

This rearrangement joins TRBV7-2 to TRBJ1-1; 7 bases are a match to TRBD1. The CDR3 has 16 amino acids. Unmatched junction bases numbered 15, after V lost 5 bases and J lost 6 bases. Per the germline V gene, CDR1 is SGHTA and CDR2 is FQGNSA. The CDR3 sequence: CASSMTGKGLRAEAFF. The CDR3 nucleotides are TGTGCCAGCAGCATGACAGGGAAGGGCCTTCGCGCTGAAGCTTTCTTT.

The rearrangement links TRBV6-5 to TRBJ2-4, with 7 bases identical to TRBD2. Per the germline V gene, CDR1 is MNHEY and CDR2 is SVGAGI. V trimming: 6 bases; J trimming: 4 bases; junction bases outside the gene matches: 3. The CDR3 length is 13 residues. CDR3 residues: CASRSSGKNIQYF. Here the CDR3 DNA reads TGTGCCAGCAGGTCTAGCGGAAAAAACATTCAGTACTTC.

The chain uses TRBV3-1 (or the pseudogene TRBV3-2) and TRBJ2-1; a weak D match, TRBD2 (5 bases). Trimming stripped 1 base from V and 0 bases from J, with 13 bases between. This CDR3 comprises 17 residues. Germline lookup yields CDR1 LGHDT and CDR2 YNNKEL (reference sequence). The CDR3 coding sequence is TGTGCCAGCAGCCAAGTGGCAGGACTTAGCTCCTACAATGAGCAGTTCTTC. Translation gives CASSQVAGLSSYNEQFF.

Only a few counts were recorded for this clone. This chain connects TRBV19 to TRBJ1-5; D remains ambiguous. Trimming stripped 7 bases from V and 6 bases from J, with 22 bases between. This CDR3 has 16 residues. CDR1 and CDR2 (germline): LNHDA, SQIVND (reference sequence). The CDR3: CASTLIAQARGQPQHF. The CDR3 bases are TGTGCCAGTACCTTAATCGCGCAAGCCCGGGGTCAGCCCCAGCATTTT.

CDR3 bases: TGTGCCAGCAGCCCCCGACAGGGGGCGAACACTGAAGCTTTCTTT. This encodes CASSPRQGANTEAFF. The V call is TRBV3-1 (or the pseudogene TRBV3-2), the J call TRBJ1-1; 10 positions match TRBD1. Germline CDR1 LGHDT, CDR2 YNNKEL (reference sequence). The J segment lost 1 base and the V segment lost 4 bases, leaving 3 bases of the junction unmatched. This CDR3 has 15 residues.

This chain links TRBV29-1 with TRBJ1-2, with unresolved D. Germline CDR1 is SQVTM and CDR2 is ANQGSEA. CDR3 length equals 12 residues. The V end was cut by 4 bases, the J end by 5 bases, with 11 bases between. The CDR3 DNA sequence: TGCAGCGTTGGATATCGTGCGTATGGCTACACCTTC. Translating it yields CSVGYRAYGYTF.

The gene calls are TRBV6-2 or TRBV6-3 and TRBJ2-2; D possibly corresponds to TRBD1 (6 bases). CDR3 length: 17 amino acids. The germline V gene has CDR1 MNHEY and CDR2 SVGEGT. V lost 6 bases and J 2 bases, leaving 19 bases between the germline ends. The chain's CDR3 is CASSPTGPQFNTGELFF. CDR3 sequence (DNA): TGTGCCAGCAGCCCCACAGGGCCCCAATTTAACACCGGGGAGCTGTTTTTT.

This chain connects TRBV2 to TRBJ2-6, with a weak D call TRBD1 (6 bases). V was trimmed by 8 bases and J by 0 bases, leaving 14 bases between them. Germline CDR1 and CDR2: SNHLY and FYNNEI. The CDR3 is made up of 16 amino acids. CDR3 sequence (DNA): TGTGCCAGCGTTAGACAGGCCCTCTCTGGGGCCAACGTCCTGACTTTC. It encodes CASVRQALSGANVLTF.